This TCR beta chain emerged from a study of vaccination and CD4 T cells after COVID-19. Study context: Cells received overlapping spike peptides from SARS-CoV-2, HCoV-NL63, HCoV-OC43 and HCoV-229E as stimulation.

The treatment denotes: roughly ten-day PBMC culture with coronavirus spike peptide pools or control peptides (ViraFEST assay). The ViraFEST method relied on peptide pools to expand antigen-specific T cells, followed by TCR sequencing. There are 16 residues in the CDR3. Germline V gene data show CDR1 as SGHTA and CDR2 as FQGNSA. V lost 1 base, J lost 6 bases, and 11 bases stayed unmatched. Comments on this clonotype: Its antigen is currently unknown.

At the Johns Hopkins FTIC core, DNA taken from cultured CD4+ T cells was sequenced by way of the Oncomine TCR Beta short-read assay. TCRdb reanalysed the PCR reads using MiXCR and keeps one entry per CDR3 protein. The data hold about 22,000 distinct CDR3 sequences, with over 25% observed a single time. The rearrangement links TRBV7-2 to TRBJ1-1, with 7 nucleotides matching TRBD1. The sequenced sample consisted of cultured CD4+ T cells from blood. This TCR was sampled from a human donor with COVID-19. The CDR3 region has the DNA TGTGCCAGCAGCTTAGTTTCTCCCCAGGGGGGGGCTGAAGCTTTCTTT. This encodes CASSLVSPQGGAEAFF. The full variable domain, rest sourced from reference TRBV7-2 and TRBJ1-1, is GAGVSQSPSNKVTEKGKDVELRCDPISGHTALYWYRQSLGQGLEFLIYFQGNSAPDKSGLPSDRFSAERTGGSVSTLTIQRTQQEDSAVYLCASSLVSPQGGAEAFFGQGTRLTVV.